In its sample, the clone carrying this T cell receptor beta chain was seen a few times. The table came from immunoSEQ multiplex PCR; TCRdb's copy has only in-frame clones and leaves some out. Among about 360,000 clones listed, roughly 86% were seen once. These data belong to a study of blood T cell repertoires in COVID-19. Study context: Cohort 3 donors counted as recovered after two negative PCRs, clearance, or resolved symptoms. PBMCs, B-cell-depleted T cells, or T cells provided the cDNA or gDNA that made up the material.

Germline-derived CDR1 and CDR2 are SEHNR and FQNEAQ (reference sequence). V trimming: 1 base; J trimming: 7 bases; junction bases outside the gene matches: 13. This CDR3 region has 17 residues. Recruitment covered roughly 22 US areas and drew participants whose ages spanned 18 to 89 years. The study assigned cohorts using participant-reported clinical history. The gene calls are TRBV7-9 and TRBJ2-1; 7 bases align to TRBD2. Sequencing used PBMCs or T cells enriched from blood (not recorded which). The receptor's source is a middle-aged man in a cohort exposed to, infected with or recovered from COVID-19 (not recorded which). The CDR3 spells CASSLVQMAGDLNEQFF. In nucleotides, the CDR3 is TGTGCCAGCAGCTTAGTCCAGATGGCGGGAGATCTGAATGAGCAGTTCTTC.